The next 20 T cell receptor beta chains were all read from a single sample in a study of blood T cell repertoires in COVID-19 (dated by TCRdb to the early 2020s). Library creation used the immunoSEQ multiplex PCR assay. Imported from immuneACCESS, the table was reduced by TCRdb to in-frame sequences with V and J called. These copies leave out some clones; in studies compared against another copy, an unresolved V gene accounts for under half, and the cause of the remainder is not known. The sample contains 150,000 to 180,000 clones, around 78% of them found a single time. The ten top clones hold 1.5% to 2% of the sample. Specimen: peripheral blood. Source of these receptors: an elderly man with acute or convalescent COVID-19.

The chain couples TRBV28 to TRBJ1-4; TRBD1 matches 9 bases. With 6 bases clipped from V and 8 bases from J, the junction kept 7 bases outside the gene matches. CDR1 is MDHEN, CDR2 SYDVKM, per germline. The CDR3 loop spans 14 amino acids. As DNA, the CDR3 is TGTGCCAGCAGGCCCACAGGGGGCAAGGAAAAACTGTTTTTT. It is translated as CASRPTGGKEKLFF.

The chain employs TRBV6-5 and TRBJ1-1, with D hard to call. Trimming left V 2 bases short and J 5 bases short, with 15 bases between. This CDR3 is 15 amino acids long. Per the germline V gene, CDR1 is MNHEY and CDR2 is SVGAGI. This CDR3 reads CASSYGETLGTEAFF. The CDR3 DNA follows: TGTGCCAGCAGTTACGGGGAGACGTTGGGTACTGAAGCTTTCTTT.

The chain joins TRBV5-4 to TRBJ2-7; 8 bases fit TRBD1. The trim removed 4 bases at V and 0 bases at J, leaving 3 bases unmatched. The CDR3 has 14 residues. Germline V gives CDR1 SGHNT, CDR2 YYREEE (reference sequence). CDR3 sequence reads: CASSQGQGSYEQYF. As DNA, the CDR3 is TGTGCCAGCAGCCAAGGACAGGGCTCCTACGAGCAGTACTTC.

This clone was observed a single time. The chain recombines TRBV6-6 with TRBJ1-5, with 9 positions matching TRBD1. The CDR3 runs 15 residues. Germline V gene lookup returns CDR1 MNHNY and CDR2 SVGAGI (reference sequence). With V trimmed by 6 bases and J by 7 bases, 10 bases remained unmatched. The CDR3 reads CASSHTTGGEQPQHF. The CDR3 DNA reads as TGTGCCAGCAGCCATACAACAGGGGGCGAACAGCCCCAGCATTTT.

The chain combines TRBV21-1 with TRBJ2-7; the table gives TRBD2 as D, unverified against the DNA. TRBV21-1 is flagged as a pseudogene. The CDR3 runs to 15 residues. The CDR3 spells CASPKGPQEGLEQYV. The CDR3 DNA reads as TGTGCCAGCCCCAAAGGTCCACAAGAGGGTCTCGAGCAGTACGTC.

V and J are TRBV7-9 and TRBJ1-4; 7 bases are a match to TRBD1. V dropped 1 base and J dropped 0; count of bases not matched to a gene: 5. Germline V lookup: CDR1 SEHNR, CDR2 FQNEAQ (reference sequence). The CDR3 is 17 amino acids. CDR3 sequence reads: CASSLVQGTATNEKLFF. The CDR3 DNA sequence: TGTGCCAGCAGCTTAGTTCAAGGGACAGCAACTAATGAAAAACTGTTTTTT.

This chain links TRBV2 with TRBJ1-1, with 9 positions matching TRBD1. Losses at the gene ends were 4 bases for V and 4 bases for J; bases not matched to a gene: 4. Per germline, CDR1 SNHLY and CDR2 FYNNEI. This CDR3 spans 14 amino acids. CDR3 sequence: CASSGRTGATEAFF. The CDR3 DNA reads TGTGCCAGCAGTGGCCGGACAGGGGCCACTGAAGCTTTCTTT.

In DNA, the CDR3 is TGTGCCAGCAGTTACTTTCCTGGGCTCGGAACTGAAGCTTTCTTT. It translates to CASSYFPGLGTEAFF. The chain combines TRBV6-5 with TRBJ1-1; no firm D call. Trimming left V 1 base short and J 5 bases short, with 14 bases between. The germline CDR1 and CDR2 sequences are MNHEY and SVGAGI. The CDR3 runs 15 residues.

The gene calls are TRBV6-5 and TRBJ2-1, with a tentative D call TRBD2 (6 bases). The length of the CDR3 is 15 residues. CDR1 is MNHEY, CDR2 SVGAGI, per germline. Trimming stripped 8 bases from V and 7 bases from J, with 21 bases between. The CDR3 DNA is TGTGCCAGCGTACCGGGACTCTCAAGGTTGAATGAGCAGTTCTTC. Translation: CASVPGLSRLNEQFF.

The V call is TRBV3-1 (or the pseudogene TRBV3-2), the J call TRBJ2-4, with 7 nucleotides matching TRBD2. This CDR3 comprises 13 residues. Germline CDR1 reads LGHDT; CDR2 reads YNNKEL (reference sequence). V dropped 3 bases and J dropped 5; count of bases not matched to a gene: 1. The CDR3 sequence is CASSQGGENIQYF. For the CDR3, the DNA is TGTGCCAGCAGCCAGGGGGGGGAAAACATTCAGTACTTC.

In DNA, the CDR3 is TGCGCCAGCAGCCAAGTCCAGGGGGCGAACACTGAAGCTTTCTTT. The encoded protein is CASSQVQGANTEAFF. The chain carries TRBV4-1 and TRBJ1-1; 8 bases align to TRBD1. Germline CDR1 and CDR2: MGHRA and YSYEKL. Losses at the gene ends were 1 base for V and 1 base for J; bases not matched to a gene: 2. This CDR3 region has 15 residues.

This clone turned up a few times. The chain employs TRBV11-3 and TRBJ1-1, with D tentatively TRBD1 (6 bases). Germline V gene sequence: CDR1 SGHNT, CDR2 YENEEA. This CDR3 contains 15 residues. V lost 0 bases and J 1 base, leaving 9 bases between the germline ends. CDR3 sequence (DNA): TGTGCCAGCAGCTTAGATACAGGGCCGAACACTGAAGCTTTCTTT. Amino acid sequence: CASSLDTGPNTEAFF.

The chain recombines TRBV10-3 with TRBJ1-2; 9 bases line up with TRBD1. Germline-derived CDR1 and CDR2 are ENHRY and SYGVKD. The CDR3 contains 14 residues. The V segment lost 4 bases and the J segment 8 bases; nucleotides outside the gene matches: 8. Written as DNA, the CDR3 is TGTGCCATCAGTGCAGGGACAGGGTCGTGGGGCTACACCTTC. Translation: CAISAGTGSWGYTF.

The chain uses TRBV6-5 and TRBJ1-4; 7 positions match TRBD1. Germline V gene data show CDR1 as MNHEY and CDR2 as SVGAGI. V lost 2 bases and J lost 4; bases outside the gene matches: 1. The CDR3 consists of 14 residues. CDR3 loop: CASSYRDSNEKLFF. CDR3 nucleotide sequence: TGTGCCAGCAGTTACCGGGACAGTAATGAAAAACTGTTTTTT.

In its sample, this clone was seen once. V gene TRBV19 combines with J gene TRBJ2-6, with TRBD1 matching 8 bases. This CDR3 contains 19 residues. Germline CDR1 LNHDA, CDR2 SQIVND (reference sequence). V dropped 5 bases and J dropped 0; count of bases not matched to a gene: 12. CDR3 DNA: TGTGCCAGTAGTCCCTCCGGACAGGGCACTATCTCTGGGGCCAACGTCCTGACTTTC. Amino acids: CASSPSGQGTISGANVLTF.

The rearrangement links TRBV7-9 to TRBJ2-5; 8 nucleotides agree with TRBD1. The CDR3 is made up of 16 amino acids. The J segment lost 6 bases and the V segment lost 0 bases, leaving 9 bases of the junction unmatched. The germline gives CDR1 SEHNR, CDR2 FQNEAQ (reference sequence). The chain's CDR3 is CASSLAGQGTMKTQYF. The CDR3 DNA follows: TGTGCCAGCAGCTTAGCCGGACAGGGAACAATGAAGACCCAGTACTTC.

The V call is TRBV7-6, the J call TRBJ1-6; D is perhaps TRBD1 (5 bases). CDR3 size: 15 residues. V shed 4 bases and J shed 7 bases, with 14 bases lying between them. In germline, CDR1 is SGHVS, CDR2 FNYEAQ. The CDR3 loop reads CASSSMTESNSPLHF. The CDR3, as DNA: TGTGCCAGCAGCTCGATGACAGAGTCGAATTCACCCCTCCACTTT.

This clone has a single count. The CDR3 sequence is CASSLTGGSNYGYTF. The CDR3 nucleotides read TGTGCCAGCAGCTTGACAGGGGGCTCTAACTATGGCTACACCTTC. The genes are TRBV11-3 and TRBJ1-2; 10 bases are shared with TRBD1. This CDR3 has 15 amino acids. Germline CDR1 is SGHNT and CDR2 is YENEEA. With 3 bases clipped from V and 0 bases from J, the junction kept 1 base outside the gene matches.

Only a few counts were recorded for this clone. The rearrangement joins TRBV7-9 to TRBJ1-1; possible D gene TRBD1, 5 bases. The CDR3 is made up of 15 amino acids. V was trimmed by 5 bases and J by 2 bases, leaving 15 bases between them. Looked up from germline, CDR1 is SEHNR and CDR2 is FQNEAQ (reference sequence). The CDR3 DNA reads as TGTGCCAGCAGCCAGGAGGGACGCGATAACACTGAAGCTTTCTTT. Protein: CASSQEGRDNTEAFF.

The rearrangement joins TRBV5-1 to TRBJ2-2; 7 bases match TRBD2. The germline gives CDR1 SGHRS, CDR2 YFSETQ. With V trimmed by 0 bases and J by 5 bases, 7 bases remained unmatched. The CDR3 sequence is 16 residues long. For the CDR3, the DNA is TGCGCCAGCAGCTTGGTGGGCCGGGGGGAGACCGGGGAGCTGTTTTTT. Translation: CASSLVGRGETGELFF. The full variable domain, rest sourced from reference TRBV5-1 and TRBJ2-2, is KAGVTQTPRYLIKTRGQQVTLSCSPISGHRSVSWYQQTPGQGLQFLFEYFSETQRNKGNFPGRFSGRQFSNSRSEMNVSTLELGDSALYLCASSLVGRGETGELFFGEGSRLTVL.